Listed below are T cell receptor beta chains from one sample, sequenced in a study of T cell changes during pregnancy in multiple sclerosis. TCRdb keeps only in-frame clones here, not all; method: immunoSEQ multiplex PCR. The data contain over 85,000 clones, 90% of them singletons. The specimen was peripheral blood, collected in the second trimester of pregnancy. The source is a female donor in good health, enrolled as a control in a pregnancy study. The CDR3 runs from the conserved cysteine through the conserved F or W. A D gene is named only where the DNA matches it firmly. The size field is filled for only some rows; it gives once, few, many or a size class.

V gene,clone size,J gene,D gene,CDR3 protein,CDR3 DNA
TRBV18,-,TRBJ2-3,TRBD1,CASSPRLQGVVTDTQYF,TGTGCCAGCTCACCCCGCCTACAGGGGGTAGTAACAGATACGCAGTATTTT
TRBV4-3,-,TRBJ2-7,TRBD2,CASSQDILAGTYEQYF,TGCGCCAGCAGCCAAGATATCCTAGCGGGGACCTACGAGCAGTACTTC
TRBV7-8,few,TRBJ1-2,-,CASSPRGGRIYGYTF,TGTGCCAGCAGCCCCCGGGGGGGCCGTATCTATGGCTACACCTTC
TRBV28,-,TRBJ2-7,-,CASSFDRFDSFSYEQYF,TGTGCCAGCAGTTTCGATAGGTTCGACAGCTTTTCCTACGAGCAGTACTTC
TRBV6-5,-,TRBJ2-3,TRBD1,CASSSPDRATDTQYF,TGTGCCAGCAGTTCTCCGGACAGGGCCACAGATACGCAGTATTTT
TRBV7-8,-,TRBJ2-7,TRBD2,CASSLTSGKGRIYEQYF,TGTGCCAGCAGCTTAACTAGCGGGAAGGGGAGAATTTACGAGCAGTACTTC
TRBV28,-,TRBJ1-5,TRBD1,CASSRQGVTYQPQHF,TGTGCCTCGTCACGACAGGGGGTGACGTATCAGCCCCAGCATTTT
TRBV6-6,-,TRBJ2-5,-,CASGRREETQYF,TGTGCCAGCGGACGGCGGGAAGAGACCCAGTACTTC
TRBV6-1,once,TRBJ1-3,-,CASSDLGLGNTIYF,TGTGCCAGCAGCGACCTGGGACTGGGAAACACCATATATTTT
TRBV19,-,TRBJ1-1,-,CASTGGLGRRNTEAFF,TGTGCCAGTACTGGGGGGTTGGGGCGCCGGAACACTGAAGCTTTCTTT
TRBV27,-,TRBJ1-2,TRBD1,CASRPGQGLSGYTF,TGTGCCAGCAGACCGGGACAGGGACTGAGTGGCTACACCTTC
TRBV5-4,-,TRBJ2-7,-,CASSLGGGGVVSYEQYF,TGTGCCAGCAGCTTAGGGGGCGGCGGGGTGGTGTCCTACGAGCAGTACTTC
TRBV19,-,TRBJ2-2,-,CASRSGWTTGELFF,TGTGCCAGTCGGAGCGGGTGGACCACCGGGGAGCTGTTTTTT
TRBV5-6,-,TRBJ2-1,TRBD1,CASSPQTGVTYNEQFF,TGTGCCAGCAGTCCCCAGACAGGGGTAACCTACAATGAGCAGTTCTTC
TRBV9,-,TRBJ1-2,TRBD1,CASSVASGTGGVYGYTF,TGTGCCAGCAGCGTAGCCTCCGGGACAGGGGGCGTCTATGGCTACACCTTC
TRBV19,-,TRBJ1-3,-,CASSIRGTRVSGNTIYF,TGTGCCAGTAGTATTCGAGGGACAAGGGTCTCTGGAAACACCATATATTTT
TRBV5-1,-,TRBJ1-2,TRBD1,CASSIQGAGYGYTF,TGCGCCAGCAGCATTCAGGGGGCAGGCTATGGCTACACCTTC
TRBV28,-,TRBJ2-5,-,CASKGGGSQETQYF,TGTGCCAGCAAGGGGGGAGGGTCCCAAGAGACCCAGTACTTC
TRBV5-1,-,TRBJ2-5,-,CASSLVTAQETQYF,TGCGCCAGCAGCTTGGTCACAGCTCAAGAGACCCAGTACTTC
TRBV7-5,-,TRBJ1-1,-,CARSLMGAYGGMGTEAFF,TGTGCCAGAAGCTTAATGGGGGCATATGGTGGTATGGGCACTGAAGCTTTCTTT
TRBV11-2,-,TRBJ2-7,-,CASSLTGPNEQYF,TGTGCCAGCAGCTTGACAGGCCCTAACGAGCAGTACTTC
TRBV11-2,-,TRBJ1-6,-,CASSPRTATNSPLHF,TGTGCCAGCAGCCCCCGGACAGCGACAAACTCACCCCTCCACTTT
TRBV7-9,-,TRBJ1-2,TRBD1,CASSPPGGQGARGYTF,TGTGCCAGCAGCCCCCCGGGCGGACAGGGGGCGAGGGGCTACACCTTC
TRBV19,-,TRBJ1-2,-,CASSGTGDYGYTF,TGTGCCAGTAGCGGGACTGGGGACTATGGCTACACCTTC
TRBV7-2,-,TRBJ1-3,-,CASSPGRGNSGNTIYF,TGTGCCAGCAGCCCGGGAAGGGGGAACTCTGGAAACACCATATATTTT
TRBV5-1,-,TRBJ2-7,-,CASSSPQGSGSYEQYF,TGCGCCAGCAGCTCTCCCCAGGGAAGCGGGTCCTACGAGCAGTACTTC
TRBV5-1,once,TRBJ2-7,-,CASSSIQGRRREQYF,TGCGCCAGCAGCTCAATACAGGGACGAAGACGCGAGCAGTACTTC
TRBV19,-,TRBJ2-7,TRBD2,CASSIIFGSGRSREQYF,TGTGCCAGTAGTATTATCTTTGGTAGCGGGAGATCCAGGGAGCAGTACTTC
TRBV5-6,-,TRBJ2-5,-,CASGGDQETQYF,TGTGCCAGCGGAGGGGACCAAGAGACCCAGTACTTC
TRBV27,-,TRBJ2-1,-,CASSSSLYEQFF,TGTGCCAGCAGTTCCTCACTATACGAGCAGTTCTTC
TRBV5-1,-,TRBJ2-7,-,CASSFTGGAFTYEQYF,TGCGCCAGCAGCTTCACCGGTGGGGCCTTTACCTACGAGCAGTACTTC